The 8 T cell receptor beta chains given below trace back to one sample, sequenced in a study of prognosis after radiotherapy for stage I lung cancer. TCR beta CDR3 amplification from genomic DNA was performed by two-round multiplex PCR. First-round PCR employed TRBV- and TRBJ-specific primers for each gene. Via MiXCR, TCRdb re-called the multiplex PCR reads, giving one row per CDR3 protein. The sample lists around 19,000 distinct CDR3 sequences; about three fifths were seen once. This specimen consisted of PBMCs, obtained before or after stereotactic body radiation therapy (not recorded which). These TCRs come from a donor of 50 years or more with non-small cell lung cancer.

At least ten counts were recorded for this clonotype. The CDR3 DNA reads TGTGCCAGCTCCTTGACCGGGGAGCTGTTTTTT. Translation gives CASSLTGELFF. This chain joins TRBV28 and TRBJ2-2; D remains unclear. This CDR3 is built from 11 residues. Trimming shortened V by 8 bases and J by 5 bases, and 6 bases separated the two germline ends. Germline-derived CDR1 and CDR2 are MDHEN and SYDVKM.

The chain combines TRBV11-2 with TRBJ2-7; 13 nucleotides match TRBD2. The CDR3 loop spans 15 amino acids. Germline V gene lookup returns CDR1 SGHAT and CDR2 FQNNGV. V lost 5 bases, J lost 6 bases, and 7 bases stayed unmatched. CDR3 bases: TGTGCCAGCAGCGCAACTAGCGGGAGGGTAGGCGAGCAGTACTTC. It yields the protein CASSATSGRVGEQYF. Drawing the rest from reference TRBV11-2 and TRBJ2-7, the complete variable domain is EAGVAQSPRYKIIEKRQSVAFWCNPISGHATLYWYQQILGQGPKLLIQFQNNGVVDDSQLPKDRFSAERLKGVDSTLKIQPAKLEDSAVYLCASSATSGRVGEQYFGPGTRLTVT.

The rearrangement joins TRBV6-1 to TRBJ2-2, with a weak D call TRBD1 (6 bases). The V gene's germline CDR1 is MNHNS and CDR2 SASEGT. V was shortened by 6 bases and J by 4 bases, with 12 bases between the two germline ends. The CDR3 has 14 amino acids. In DNA, the CDR3 is TGTGCCAGCAGACGGGACATCCTCACCGGGGAGCTGTTTTTT. Its protein product is CASRRDILTGELFF.

V and J are TRBV6-1 and TRBJ2-3; either TRBD1 or TRBD2 may supply D (5 bases each). The CDR3 totals 14 residues. With 5 bases removed from V and 1 base from J, the gap between germline ends came to 10 bases. Germline loops: CDR1 MNHNS, CDR2 SASEGT. The CDR3 DNA follows: TGTGCCAGCAGTCCCAGAGGGGGCACAGATACGCAGTATTTT. Translated, it gives CASSPRGGTDTQYF.

This clonotype was recorded many times. This may stem from a read error, because a much larger clone lies one nucleotide away. The rearrangement joins TRBV20-1 to TRBJ2-1; maybe TRBD2 (6 bases). The V end was cut by 3 bases, the J end by 0 bases, with 12 bases between. The CDR3 extends over 15 amino acids. Looked up from germline, CDR1 is DFQATT and CDR2 is SNEGSKA (reference sequence). CDR3 amino acids: CSARWRGSSYNEQFF. CDR3 nucleotide sequence: TGCAGTGCTAGGTGGAGGGGCTCCTCCTACAATGAGCAGTTCTTC.

The chain has TRBV5-1 and TRBJ2-1; TRBD2 aligns across 11 bases. Unmatched junction bases numbered 12, after V lost 8 bases and J lost 5 bases. The CDR3 is 16 residues long. Per germline, CDR1 SGHRS and CDR2 YFSETQ. As DNA, the CDR3 is TGCGCCAGTAGCCCCCCACTAGCGGGGGTAAACAATGAGCAGTTCTTC. Protein product: CASSPPLAGVNNEQFF.

The chain employs TRBV6-2 or TRBV6-3 and TRBJ2-7; weak D call: TRBD2 (7 bases). The CDR3 extends over 15 amino acids. Germline CDR1 MNHEY, CDR2 SVGEGT. Trimming cost V 5 bases and J 5 bases, with 19 bases left between them. CDR3 coding DNA: TGTGCCAGCAGTAGCAATTACAGGGAGGGTAACGAGCAGTACTTC. Translation: CASSSNYREGNEQYF.

By sample fraction, this clonotype is medium-sized. The V gene is TRBV5-1, the J gene TRBJ2-2; 14 nucleotides align to TRBD2. This CDR3 spans 17 amino acids. Germline CDR1 and CDR2: SGHRS and YFSETQ. Trimming removed 7 bases from V and 4 bases from J; junction bases left unmatched: 9. In DNA form, the CDR3 reads TGCGCCAGCGCGACTAGCGGGAGGGCGGGTACCACCGGGGAGCTGTTTTTT. Amino acid sequence: CASATSGRAGTTGELFF.